This paragraph covers one TCR beta chain sequence. This sample is drawn from a study of blood T cell repertoires in COVID-19. Study in general: COVID-19 samples collected from the United States, Italy and Spain covered acute and convalescent phases. Sources were T cells, B-cell-depleted T cells, or PBMCs; the material itself was cDNA or gDNA.

Per the original methods: Reference gene primer amplification gave nucleated cell count estimates. The method was immunoSEQ multiplex PCR; TCRdb's version includes in-frame clones alone and lacks a portion of them. D and trimming come from the DNA, and the V and J calls and clone size come from that table. The sample consists of about 150,000 clones, 84% of them appearing once. The CDR3 is 14 amino acids. V was pared by 5 bases and J by 3 bases, with 13 bases between. CDR1 is SGHTA, CDR2 FQGNSA, per germline. Material for sequencing was peripheral blood. The V and J genes are TRBV7-2 and TRBJ1-2; D not resolved. This receptor was identified in a young man with active or convalescent COVID-19. In DNA, the CDR3 is TGTGCCAGCAGCCCTAGCCGGGCGGACTATGGCTACACCTTC. This codes for CASSPSRADYGYTF.